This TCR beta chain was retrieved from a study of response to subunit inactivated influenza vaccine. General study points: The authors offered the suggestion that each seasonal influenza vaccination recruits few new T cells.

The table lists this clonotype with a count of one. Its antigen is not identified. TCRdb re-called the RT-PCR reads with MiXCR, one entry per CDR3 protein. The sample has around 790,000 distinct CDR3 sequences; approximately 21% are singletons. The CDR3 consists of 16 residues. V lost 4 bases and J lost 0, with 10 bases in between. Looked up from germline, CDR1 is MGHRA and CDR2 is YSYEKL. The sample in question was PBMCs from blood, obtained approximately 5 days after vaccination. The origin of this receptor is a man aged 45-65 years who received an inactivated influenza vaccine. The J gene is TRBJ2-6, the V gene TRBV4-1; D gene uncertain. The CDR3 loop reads CASSPLQTSGANVLTF. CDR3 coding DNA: TGCGCCAGCAGCCCCTTACAGACCTCTGGGGCCAACGTCCTGACTTTC.